Sequencing of this T cell receptor (beta chain) was carried out in a study of shared clonotypes between healthy human individuals. On the study more broadly: Three CD4 naive, three CD4 memory, two CD8 naive and one CD8 memory plate were used per donor. General study findings and limits: The four-donor shared clonotypes exceeded non-shared clonotypes in generation probability, with non-shared ones scoring lower. Between a handful of donors, naive CD4 clonotypes were shared at a level of roughly 5.5%.

Replicate sorted-subset PCRs were loaded with around 220 ng DNA, about 30,000 T cell genomes. TCRdb's table, derived via immunoSEQ multiplex PCR, lists solely in-frame clones and lacks some. Among approximately 97,000 clones listed, about 68% were seen once. A note on this clone: Antigen specificity is unknown.

The sample was memory CD8+ T cells sorted from blood. Subset here: CD45RO+ cells pooled with CCR7-negative TemRA cells. This TCR was sampled from a man under 40 in good health.

The chain's CDR3 is CAIALGGDSNQPQHF. CDR3 coding DNA: TGTGCCATCGCCTTGGGTGGCGATAGCAATCAGCCCCAGCATTTT. The chain has TRBV10-3 and TRBJ1-5; D remains ambiguous. Trimming removed 8 bases from V and 0 bases from J, with 14 bases in between. The length of the CDR3 is 15 residues. Germline CDR1 and CDR2: ENHRY and SYGVKD.